This T cell receptor beta chain originates from a study of blood T cell repertoires in COVID-19 (dated by TCRdb to about 2020). Concerning the study at large: Collaborator samples came from the United States, Italy and Spain and covered acute and convalescent phases of COVID-19. The prospective study material was composed of cDNA or gDNA derived from T cells, B-cell-depleted T cells, or PBMCs. Subjects who had been exposed to COVID-19, were actively infected with it, or had recovered from it provided the deeply sampled blood TCRbeta repertoires that made up the dataset. A freely available public database, intended as a resource for researchers studying the immune response to SARS-CoV-2, is where the repertoires were released. Samples were obtained from the ongoing ImmuneRACE study (first 160 participants) and from 1,254 subjects provided by 6 global collaborators. A de-identified subject ID, COVID-19 status, age in years and sex were almost always included in the sample metadata. Where available, HLA class I and class II types were taken from metadata supplied by the sample provider and were not determined by assay-based typing.

TCRbeta CDR3 regions were amplified from genomic DNA using the immunoSEQ Assay, a bias-controlled multiplex PCR. As for the authors' bioinformatics: The number of nucleated cells in each sample was estimated by amplification of reference gene primers within the assay. To quantify the absolute abundance of each unique TCRbeta CDR3 rearrangement, sequence reads were collapsed and filtered. For each sample, productive Simpson clonality was calculated as the square root of Simpson's diversity index across productive rearrangements. The table was pulled from immuneACCESS by TCRdb, which kept in-frame rearrangements only. Such tables lose some clones; where checked, under half of the loss comes from unresolved V genes, and the rest has no known cause. For V, J and clone size, that table is used; D and trimming come from the DNA. This sample has approximately 140,000 clones in its table, and less than 85% of those were observed once. Together, the top ten hold roughly 8.6% of the sample.

Collaborating institutions collected whole blood in K2EDTA tubes following their own protocols. Collaborator samples were shipped for TCRbeta analysis as frozen whole blood, isolated PBMCs, or DNA extracted from either sample type. General conclusions and limits of the study: How much clinical and demographic metadata was included differed by source and by participant, and the metadata was provided uncurated.

Relative to germline, V is missing 0 bases and J is missing 0 bases, with 2 bases of the junction outside any gene match. CDR1 and CDR2 are read off the germline V gene as SGDLS and YYNGEE. There are 16 amino acids in the CDR3, from cysteine to phenylalanine inclusive. The DNA shown is the 48-base CDR3, in frame from base 1. Turning to this clone: Its antigen target is currently unknown. No much larger clone is present one base from it, and per-base qualities are unavailable.

Recombination linked TRBV9 to TRBJ1-3, with 8 junctional bases fitting TRBD1. The source is a woman of 80 years or more in a cohort sampled during active or convalescent COVID-19. Sequenced sample: peripheral blood. The DNA sequence is TGTGCCAGCAGCGTAGTTGGGACAGGCTCTGGAAACACCATATATTTT. This sequence encodes CASSVVGTGSGNTIYF.